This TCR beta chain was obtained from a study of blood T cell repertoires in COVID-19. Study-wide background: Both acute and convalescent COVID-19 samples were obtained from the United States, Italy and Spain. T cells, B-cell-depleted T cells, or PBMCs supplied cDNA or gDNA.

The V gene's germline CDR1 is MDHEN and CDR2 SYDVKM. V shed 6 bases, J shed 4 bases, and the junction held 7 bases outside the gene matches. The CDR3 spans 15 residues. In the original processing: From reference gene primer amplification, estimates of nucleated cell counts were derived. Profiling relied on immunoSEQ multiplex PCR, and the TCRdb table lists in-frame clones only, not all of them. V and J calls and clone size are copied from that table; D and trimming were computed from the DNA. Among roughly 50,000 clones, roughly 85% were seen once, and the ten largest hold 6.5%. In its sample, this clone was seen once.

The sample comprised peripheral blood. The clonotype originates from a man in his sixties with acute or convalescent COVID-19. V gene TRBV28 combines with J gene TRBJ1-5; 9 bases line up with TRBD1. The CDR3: CASRETGGKNQPQHF. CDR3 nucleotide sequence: TGTGCCAGCAGGGAAACAGGGGGCAAGAATCAGCCCCAGCATTTT.